A single TCR beta chain is shown here with its context. This table comes from immunoSEQ multiplex PCR, and its TCRdb copy is limited to in-frame clones, with some not included. The data contain around 100,000 clones, 85% to 95% of them singletons. This record comes from a study of T cell changes during pregnancy in multiple sclerosis. The V gene's germline CDR1 is LNHDA and CDR2 SQIVND (reference sequence). This CDR3 contains 13 residues. Trimming cost V 2 bases and J 5 bases, with 9 bases left between them. The genes are TRBV19 and TRBJ1-1; D is undetermined. The source was peripheral blood, collected before pregnancy. The source of this sequence is a female donor with multiple sclerosis, enrolled in a pregnancy study. In DNA form, the CDR3 reads TGTGCCAGTAGTATAAGTCGGGGTACTGAAGCTTTCTTT. Encoded protein: CASSISRGTEAFF. The full variable domain, with the rest looked up from reference TRBV19 and TRBJ1-1, is DGGITQSPKYLFRKEGQNVTLSCEQNLNHDAMYWYRQDPGQGLRLIYYSQIVNDFQKGDIAEGYSVSREKKESFPLTVTSAQKNPTAFYLCASSISRGTEAFFGQGTRLTVV.